This TCR beta chain was identified during a study of T cell repertoires in cytomegalovirus infection. The CDR3 is 12 amino acids. Trimming took 6 bases from V and 9 from J, leaving 12 bases between them. TCRdb passed the reads through MiXCR, listing each CDR3 protein once. The data contain some 400,000 distinct CDR3 sequences, around 18% of them singletons. Only a few counts were recorded for this clonotype. The clonotype was recovered from a human donor in good health (CMV status not recorded). Some clones in this sample may be carry-over from other donors' samples. The chain recombines TRBV12-3 or TRBV12-4 with TRBJ2-1; possibly TRBD2 for D (5 bases). Sample: PBMCs. This chain's CDR3 is CASRLTRAEQFF. The CDR3 DNA sequence: TGTGCCAGCAGACTTACTAGGGCTGAGCAGTTCTTC.